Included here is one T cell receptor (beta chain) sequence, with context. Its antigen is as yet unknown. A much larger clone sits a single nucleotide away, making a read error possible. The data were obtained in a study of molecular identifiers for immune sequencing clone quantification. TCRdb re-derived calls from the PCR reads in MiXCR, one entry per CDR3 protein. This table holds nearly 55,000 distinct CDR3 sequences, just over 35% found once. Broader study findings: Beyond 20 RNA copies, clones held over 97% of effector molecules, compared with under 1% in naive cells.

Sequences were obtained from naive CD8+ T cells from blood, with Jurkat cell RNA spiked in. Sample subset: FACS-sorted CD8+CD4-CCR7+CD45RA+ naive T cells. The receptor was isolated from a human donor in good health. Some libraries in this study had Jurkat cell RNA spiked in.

CDR3 loop: CASRSLSGLSYERYF. In DNA, the CDR3 is TGTGCCAGCAGATCCCTCTCGGGACTATCCTACGAGCGGTACTTC. The chain recombines TRBV28 with TRBJ2-7, with 7 positions matching TRBD2. The CDR3 covers 15 residues. CDR1 MDHEN and CDR2 SYDVKM come from the germline V gene.